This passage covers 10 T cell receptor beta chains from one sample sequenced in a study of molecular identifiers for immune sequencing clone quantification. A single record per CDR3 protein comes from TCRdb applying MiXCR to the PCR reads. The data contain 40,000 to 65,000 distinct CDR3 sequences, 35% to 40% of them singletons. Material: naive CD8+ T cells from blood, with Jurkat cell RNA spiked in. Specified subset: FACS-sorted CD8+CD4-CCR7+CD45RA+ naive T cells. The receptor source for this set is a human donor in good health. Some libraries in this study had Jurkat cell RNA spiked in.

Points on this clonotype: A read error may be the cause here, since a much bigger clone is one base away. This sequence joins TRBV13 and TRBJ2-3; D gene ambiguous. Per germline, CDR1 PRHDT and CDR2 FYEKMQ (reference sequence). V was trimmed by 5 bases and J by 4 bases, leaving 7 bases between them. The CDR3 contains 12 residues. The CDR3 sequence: CASSGNSDTQYF. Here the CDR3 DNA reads TGTGCCAGCAGCGGTAACTCAGATACGCAGTATTTT.

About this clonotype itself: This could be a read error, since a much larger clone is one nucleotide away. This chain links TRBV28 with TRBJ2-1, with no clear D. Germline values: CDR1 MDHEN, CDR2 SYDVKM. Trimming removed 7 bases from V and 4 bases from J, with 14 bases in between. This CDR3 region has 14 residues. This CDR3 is CASTKPRRYNEQFF. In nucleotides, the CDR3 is TGTGCCAGCACCAAACCCCGCCGGTACAATGAGCAGTTCTTC.

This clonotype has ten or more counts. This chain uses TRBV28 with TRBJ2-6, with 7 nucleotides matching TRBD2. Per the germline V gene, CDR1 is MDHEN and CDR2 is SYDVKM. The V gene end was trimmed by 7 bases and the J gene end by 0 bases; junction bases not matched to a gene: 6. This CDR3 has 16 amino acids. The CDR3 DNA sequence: TGTGCCAGCAAGCGGGGCCACAGCTCTGGGGCCAACGTCCTGACTTTC. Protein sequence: CASKRGHSSGANVLTF. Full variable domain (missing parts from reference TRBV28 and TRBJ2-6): DVKVTQSSRYLVKRTGEKVFLECVQDMDHENMFWYRQDPGLGLRLIYFSYDVKMKEKGDIPEGYSVSREKKERFSLILESASTNQTSMYLCASKRGHSSGANVLTFGAGSRLTVL.

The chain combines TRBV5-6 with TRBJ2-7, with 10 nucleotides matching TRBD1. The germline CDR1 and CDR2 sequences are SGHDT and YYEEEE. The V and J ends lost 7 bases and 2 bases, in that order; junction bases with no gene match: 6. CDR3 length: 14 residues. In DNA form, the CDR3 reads TGTGCCAGCGGCGCGGGGACAGGGGCCTACGAGCAGTACTTC. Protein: CASGAGTGAYEQYF. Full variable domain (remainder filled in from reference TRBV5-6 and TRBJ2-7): DAGVTQSPTHLIKTRGQQVTLRCSPKSGHDTVSWYQQALGQGPQFIFQYYEEEERQRGNFPDRFSGHQFPNYSSELNVNALLLGDSALYLCASGAGTGAYEQYFGPGTRLTVT.

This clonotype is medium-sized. CDR3 in DNA: TGTGCCAGCAGCGGGACAGGGGCTTCCCACCAAGAGACCCAGTACTTC. Translated, it gives CASSGTGASHQETQYF. The chain links TRBV28 to TRBJ2-5, with TRBD1 matching 10 bases. CDR1 and CDR2 (germline): MDHEN, SYDVKM. The CDR3 has 16 amino acids. The ends lost 6 bases at V and 0 bases at J; junction bases unmatched: 7.

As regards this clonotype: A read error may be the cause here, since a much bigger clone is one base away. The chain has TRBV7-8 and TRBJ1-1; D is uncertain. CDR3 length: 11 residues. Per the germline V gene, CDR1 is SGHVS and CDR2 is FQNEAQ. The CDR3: CASSSAHEAIF. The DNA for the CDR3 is TGTGCCAGCAGCTCAGCCCATGAAGCTATCTTT. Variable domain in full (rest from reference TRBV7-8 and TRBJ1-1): GAGVSQSPRYKVAKRGQDVALRCDPISGHVSLFWYQQALGQGPEFLTYFQNEAQLDKSGLPSDRFFAERPEGSVSTLKIQRTQQEDSAVYLCASSSAHEAIFGQGTRLTVV.

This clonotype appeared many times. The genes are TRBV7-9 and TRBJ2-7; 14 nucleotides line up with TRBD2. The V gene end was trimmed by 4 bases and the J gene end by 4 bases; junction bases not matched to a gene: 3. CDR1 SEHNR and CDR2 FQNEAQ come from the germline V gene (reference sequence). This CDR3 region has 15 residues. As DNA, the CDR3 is TGTGCCAGCAGCTCCGGACTAGCGGGAGGTTACGAGCAGTACTTC. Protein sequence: CASSSGLAGGYEQYF. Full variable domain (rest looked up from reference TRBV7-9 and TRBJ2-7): DTGVSQNPRHKITKRGQNVTFRCDPISEHNRLYWYRQTLGQGPEFLTYFQNEAQLEKSRLLSDRFSAERPKGSFSTLEIQRTEQGDSAMYLCASSSGLAGGYEQYFGPGTRLTVT.

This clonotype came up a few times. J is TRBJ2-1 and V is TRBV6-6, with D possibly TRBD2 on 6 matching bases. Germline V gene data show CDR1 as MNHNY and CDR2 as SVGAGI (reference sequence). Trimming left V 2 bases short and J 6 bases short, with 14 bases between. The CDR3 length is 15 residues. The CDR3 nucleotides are TGTGCCAGCAGTTACCCATTTGCGGGACCCAATGAGCAGTTCTTC. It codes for CASSYPFAGPNEQFF.

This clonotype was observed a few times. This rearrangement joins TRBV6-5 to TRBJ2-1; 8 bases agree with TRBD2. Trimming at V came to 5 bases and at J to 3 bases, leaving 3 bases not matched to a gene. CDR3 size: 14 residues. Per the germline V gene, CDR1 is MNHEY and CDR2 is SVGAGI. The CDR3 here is CASSGSGIYNEQFF. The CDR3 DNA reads TGTGCCAGCAGTGGTAGCGGGATCTACAATGAGCAGTTCTTC.

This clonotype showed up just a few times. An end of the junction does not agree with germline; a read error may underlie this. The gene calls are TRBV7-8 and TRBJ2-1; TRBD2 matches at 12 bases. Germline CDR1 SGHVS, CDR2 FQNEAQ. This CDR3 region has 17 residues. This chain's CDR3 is CASSLAGTSGFYNEQFF. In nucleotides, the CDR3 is TGTGCCAGCAGCCTAGCGGGGACTAGCGGGTTTTATAATGAGCAGTTCTTC.